The 30 T cell receptor beta chains in this list originate from one sample, sequenced in a study of T cells in Graves' hyperthyroidism and ophthalmopathy. Amplified regions were TCR beta CDR3 sequences from RNA transcripts. The HTBI set primed first-round TCR CDR3 RT-PCR. One entry per CDR3 protein results from TCRdb running MiXCR on the multiplex PCR reads. The sample records hundreds of thousands of distinct CDR3 sequences, about 14% being singletons. The specimen was blood. All receptors come from a woman in her forties with Graves' ophthalmopathy.

This clonotype has ten or more counts. This chain joins TRBV28 and TRBJ2-7, with D unclear. V was trimmed by 3 bases and J by 0 bases, leaving 6 bases between them. Germline V gene lookup returns CDR1 MDHEN and CDR2 SYDVKM. This CDR3 is 13 amino acids long. CDR3 nucleotide sequence: TGTGCCAGCAGTTTTGACCACTCCTACGAGCAGTACTTC. It translates to CASSFDHSYEQYF.

The table lists this clonotype with a few counts. The rearrangement uses TRBV19 and TRBJ2-5; D is tentatively TRBD1 or TRBD2 (5 bases each). CDR1 is LNHDA, CDR2 SQIVND, per germline (reference sequence). The V end was cut by 6 bases, the J end by 1 base, with 15 bases between. The CDR3 is 15 residues long. In DNA form, the CDR3 reads TGTGCCAGTAGCCCGAGGGGCCGGTCCCAAGAGACCCAGTACTTC. Encoded protein: CASSPRGRSQETQYF.

This clonotype appeared a few times. The J gene is TRBJ2-4, the V gene TRBV4-1; D might be TRBD2 (7 bases). Germline V gene lookup returns CDR1 MGHRA and CDR2 YSYEKL. V was shortened by 0 bases and J by 2 bases, with 14 bases between the two germline ends. This CDR3 region has 17 residues. CDR3 loop: CASSQDRGAATKNIQYF. The CDR3 DNA is TGCGCCAGCAGCCAAGATCGGGGGGCAGCGACCAAAAACATTCAGTACTTC.

This clonotype was found a few times. The CDR3 DNA reads as TGCAGTGCTAGAGTACTAGCGGGAACTATAGGGAACACCGGGGAGCTGTTTTTT. This sequence encodes CSARVLAGTIGNTGELFF. The V and J genes are TRBV20-1 and TRBJ2-2; 10 nucleotides align to TRBD2. CDR1 and CDR2 from the germline V gene are DFQATT and SNEGSKA (reference sequence). V gave up 1 base and J gave up 1 base; unmatched junction bases: 9. The CDR3 spans 18 residues.

The CDR3 reads CASSYWSTEAFF. CDR3 nucleotide sequence: TGTGCCAGCAGTTATTGGAGCACTGAAGCTTTCTTT. The rearrangement joins TRBV28 to TRBJ1-1; D is ambiguous. Per the germline V gene, CDR1 is MDHEN and CDR2 is SYDVKM. This CDR3 has 12 amino acids. Deletions cut 4 bases from V and 4 bases from J, with 7 bases between.

For this clonotype: A much larger clone is a single base away; this may be a read error. The chain joins TRBV7-9 to TRBJ1-1; D remains ambiguous. The germline V and J ends were trimmed by 4 bases and 7 bases, with 13 bases remaining between them. This CDR3 spans 13 amino acids. Germline V lookup: CDR1 SEHNR, CDR2 FQNEAQ (reference sequence). The CDR3 region is CASSSPSMNEAFF. The DNA of the CDR3 is TGTGCCAGCAGCTCCCCCTCGATGAATGAAGCTTTCTTT.

This clonotype was seen at least ten times. The V call is TRBV4-1, the J call TRBJ2-7; D unresolved. This CDR3 has 14 residues. Trimming removed 1 base from V and 0 bases from J, with 7 bases in between. Looked up from germline, CDR1 is MGHRA and CDR2 is YSYEKL. The CDR3 coding sequence is TGCGCCAGCAGCCAAGTTAGCAACTCCTACGAGCAGTACTTC. It specifies CASSQVSNSYEQYF.

This clonotype was seen ten or more times. This chain links TRBV19 with TRBJ2-2; a weak D match, TRBD2 (6 bases). This CDR3 comprises 18 residues. Germline CDR1 LNHDA, CDR2 SQIVND (reference sequence). Trimming removed 5 bases from V and 1 base from J, with 20 bases in between. The CDR3: CASSSRPLSRGNTGELFF. The DNA for the CDR3 is TGTGCCAGTAGTTCGAGACCCCTCTCGCGGGGGAACACCGGGGAGCTGTTTTTT.

This clonotype was observed at least ten times. This sequence joins TRBV12-3 or TRBV12-4 and TRBJ2-4, with D perhaps matching TRBD1 or TRBD2 (5 bases each). There are 15 residues in the CDR3. Trimming shortened V by 7 bases and J by 7 bases, and 20 bases separated the two germline ends. CDR3 coding DNA: TGTGCCAGCACCACCGACCAGGGACGTGGCAACATTCAGTACTTC. This encodes CASTTDQGRGNIQYF.

This clonotype was seen ten or more times. The chain links TRBV9 to TRBJ1-5; D unresolved. The germline V gene has CDR1 SGDLS and CDR2 YYNGEE. This CDR3 is built from 13 residues. Trimming left V 0 bases short and J 4 bases short, with 5 bases between. The chain's CDR3 is CASSVGTNQPQHF. The CDR3 DNA sequence: TGTGCCAGCAGCGTAGGTACTAATCAGCCCCAGCATTTT.

At least ten counts were recorded for this clonotype. This CDR3 fails to terminate in the conserved phenylalanine or tryptophan, so it likely reflects a read error. The gene calls are TRBV6-4 and TRBJ1-2; D perhaps matches TRBD1 (6 bases). CDR1 MRHNA and CDR2 SNTAGT come from the germline V gene. V was pared by 2 bases and J by 4 bases, with 20 bases between. The CDR3 runs to 17 residues. The CDR3 is CASSDTGQTQPLYGYTL. The CDR3 coding sequence is TGTGCCAGCAGTGACACCGGACAGACCCAACCTCTCTATGGCTACACCCTC.

This clonotype was counted between two and nine times. This CDR3 fails to terminate in the conserved phenylalanine or tryptophan, so it likely reflects a read error. The V call is TRBV7-2, the J call TRBJ2-5; TRBD2 matches at 7 bases. The length of the CDR3 is 15 residues. Germline V CDR1 and CDR2: SGHTA, FQGNSA. V lost 4 bases and J lost 4; bases outside the gene matches: 9. CDR3 nucleotides: TGTGCCAGCAGCTCAAGCGGGAATAGAGGAGAGACCCAGTACCTC. Translation: CASSSSGNRGETQYL.

This clonotype was found many times. The chain recombines TRBV6-5 with TRBJ2-7; D gene unclear. Per germline, CDR1 MNHEY and CDR2 SVGAGI. The length of the CDR3 is 14 residues. The V end was cut by 1 base, the J end by 2 bases, with 9 bases between. Written as DNA, the CDR3 is TGTGCCAGCAGTTACTTTAACGGCGCCTACGAGCAGTACTTC. Translating gives CASSYFNGAYEQYF.

This clonotype was seen ten or more times. The V call is TRBV4-1, the J call TRBJ2-7; the match to TRBD2 covers 8 bases. CDR1 and CDR2 (germline): MGHRA, YSYEKL. This CDR3 is built from 16 residues. The trim removed 1 base at V and 5 bases at J, leaving 10 bases unmatched. CDR3 sequence reads: CASSQGPAGVFDEQYF. The CDR3 DNA follows: TGCGCCAGCAGCCAAGGTCCAGCGGGAGTCTTTGACGAGCAGTACTTC.

This clonotype was recorded at least ten times. J is TRBJ2-7 and V is TRBV6-2 or TRBV6-3; possibly TRBD2 for D (5 bases). Germline V gene data show CDR1 as MNHEY and CDR2 as SVGEGT. CDR3 size: 12 residues. V shed 3 bases and J shed 3 bases, with 6 bases lying between them. CDR3 sequence (DNA): TGTGCCAGCAGTTATGAGGGCTACGAGCAGTACTTC. Its protein is CASSYEGYEQYF.

This clonotype has at least ten counts. The V gene is TRBV20-1, the J gene TRBJ2-7; 7 bases line up with TRBD1. V was pared by 0 bases and J by 5 bases, with 10 bases of the junction left unmatched. Looked up from germline, CDR1 is DFQATT and CDR2 is SNEGSKA (reference sequence). The CDR3 contains 15 residues. The CDR3 here is CSARDTGAVVDEQYF. The CDR3 nucleotides are TGCAGTGCTAGAGATACAGGGGCCGTTGTTGACGAGCAGTACTTC.

This clonotype was observed at least ten times. The chain couples TRBV28 to TRBJ2-2, with 13 bases fitting TRBD2. The CDR3 length is 19 residues. In germline, CDR1 is MDHEN, CDR2 SYDVKM. V was clipped by 4 bases and J by 5 bases; unmatched bases: 13. CDR3 in DNA: TGTGCCAGCAGTTCCTACCCACGGACTAGCGGGAGTCAAACCGGGGAGCTGTTTTTT. It translates to CASSSYPRTSGSQTGELFF.

This clonotype was seen at least ten times. This chain uses TRBV12-3 or TRBV12-4 with TRBJ1-2; TRBD1 matches 7 bases. V lost 5 bases, J lost 13 bases, and 10 bases stayed unmatched. The CDR3 covers 12 residues. CDR3 nucleotides: TGTGCCAGCAGTCTAGGGGGCAGAAAGGGCACCTTC. The encoded protein is CASSLGGRKGTF.

The chain uses TRBV12-3 or TRBV12-4 and TRBJ1-3; the D is unclear. V was shortened by 7 bases and J by 4 bases, with 23 bases between the two germline ends. The CDR3 is made up of 17 amino acids. DNA of the CDR3: TGTGCCAGCATGCGGTCATCCACGGCTAGATTCGGAAACACCATATATTTT. The encoded protein is CASMRSSTARFGNTIYF.

This chain joins TRBV6-1 and TRBJ1-5; possibly TRBD1 for D (5 bases). CDR3 size: 15 residues. The V end lost 8 bases, the J end lost 4 bases, and 18 bases lay between the germline ends. The germline gives CDR1 MNHNS, CDR2 SASEGT. DNA for the CDR3: TGTGCCAGCTGGGGCGATGGCAGGGAGAATCAGCCCCAGCATTTT. As protein: CASWGDGRENQPQHF.

This clonotype was observed many times. CDR3 sequence: CASSGEPSPNQPQHF. The CDR3 coding sequence is TGTGCCAGCAGCGGGGAACCATCCCCCAATCAGCCCCAGCATTTT. V usage is TRBV2 and J usage is TRBJ1-5; D unclear. This CDR3 spans 15 amino acids. Germline assignment: CDR1 SNHLY and CDR2 FYNNEI. Trimming removed 6 bases at V and 3 bases at J, with 15 bases between.

This clonotype was detected a few times. V usage is TRBV19 and J usage is TRBJ2-4; D tentatively reads TRBD1 or TRBD2 (5 bases each). Germline V gene data show CDR1 as LNHDA and CDR2 as SQIVND (reference sequence). The CDR3 spans 14 residues. Between the trimmed V and J ends, which lost 9 bases and 3 bases, there was a span of 15 bases. In DNA, the CDR3 is TGTGCCAGCTCCGGGACCTGGGGCAAAAACATTCAGTACTTC. Its translation is CASSGTWGKNIQYF.

This clonotype has more than one count but fewer than ten. The V gene is TRBV27, the J gene TRBJ2-5; TRBD2 matches at 13 bases. Germline V gives CDR1 MNHEY, CDR2 SMNVEV (reference sequence). CDR3 length equals 17 residues. The junction had 6 bases not matched to a gene; V was cut back by 1 base and J by 4 bases. The CDR3 protein is CASSLWTSGRGTETQYF. The CDR3, as DNA: TGTGCCAGCAGTTTATGGACTAGCGGGAGAGGAACAGAGACCCAGTACTTC.

This clonotype was detected ten times or more. This chain joins TRBV12-3 or TRBV12-4 and TRBJ2-7, with D unresolved. This CDR3 spans 14 amino acids. V was pared by 3 bases and J by 1 base, with 10 bases between. The CDR3 sequence is CASSFSLGSYEQYF. The CDR3 nucleotides are TGTGCCAGCAGTTTTTCCTTAGGGTCCTACGAGCAGTACTTC.

This clonotype was counted at least ten times. This chain links TRBV27 with TRBJ1-5, with no clear D. V lost 4 bases and J 4 bases, leaving 11 bases between the germline ends. CDR3 length equals 14 residues. Germline lookup yields CDR1 MNHEY and CDR2 SMNVEV (reference sequence). The CDR3 DNA follows: TGTGCCAGCAGTTATGTAGGGCCAAATCAGCCCCAGCATTTT. Encoded protein: CASSYVGPNQPQHF.

The chain recombines TRBV11-2 with TRBJ2-7; 11 bases are shared with TRBD2. The CDR3 is 16 residues long. Germline V gene data show CDR1 as SGHAT and CDR2 as FQNNGV. V dropped 5 bases and J dropped 2; count of bases not matched to a gene: 8. The DNA for the CDR3 is TGTGCCAGCAGCCCCACGACTAGCGGGACGACCTACGAGCAGTACTTC. This encodes CASSPTTSGTTYEQYF. The full variable domain, its missing parts supplied by reference TRBV11-2 and TRBJ2-7, is EAGVAQSPRYKIIEKRQSVAFWCNPISGHATLYWYQQILGQGPKLLIQFQNNGVVDDSQLPKDRFSAERLKGVDSTLKIQPAKLEDSAVYLCASSPTTSGTTYEQYFGPGTRLTVT.

This clonotype appeared many times. This rearrangement joins TRBV28 to TRBJ2-5; D unclear. CDR3 size: 15 residues. Germline CDR1 is MDHEN and CDR2 is SYDVKM. Between the trimmed V and J ends, which lost 5 bases and 5 bases, there was a span of 18 bases. The CDR3: CASSHRNVRGETQYF. The CDR3 region has the DNA TGTGCCAGCAGTCACCGAAATGTCCGTGGGGAGACCCAGTACTTC.

This clonotype was seen many times. This sequence joins TRBV6-2 or TRBV6-3 and TRBJ2-7; 12 bases are shared with TRBD2. Germline V gives CDR1 MNHEY, CDR2 SVGEGT. V was pared by 2 bases and J by 2 bases, with 4 bases of the junction left unmatched. There are 16 residues in the CDR3. The CDR3 sequence is CASSYLGLAGTYEQYF. Here the CDR3 DNA reads TGTGCCAGCAGTTACCTCGGACTAGCGGGGACCTACGAGCAGTACTTC.

This clonotype was found many times. The V call is TRBV6-2 or TRBV6-3, the J call TRBJ1-2, with D possibly matching TRBD1 (6 bases). Germline CDR1 MNHEY, CDR2 SVGEGT. The CDR3 extends over 14 amino acids. V was shortened by 5 bases and J by 6 bases, with 16 bases between the two germline ends. The CDR3 sequence: CASSTPLGANGYTF. The CDR3 nucleotides read TGTGCCAGCAGTACCCCCCTGGGGGCGAATGGCTACACCTTC.

This clonotype was counted many times. This sequence joins TRBV28 and TRBJ2-2; possible D gene TRBD2, 5 bases. Trimming cost V 7 bases and J 3 bases, with 9 bases left between them. CDR3 length: 13 residues. Looked up from germline, CDR1 is MDHEN and CDR2 is SYDVKM. In DNA, the CDR3 is TGTGCCAGCAAAGAGGGTTACACCGGGGAGCTGTTTTTT. Its translation: CASKEGYTGELFF. Using reference TRBV28 and TRBJ2-2 for the parts outside the CDR3, the full variable domain is DVKVTQSSRYLVKRTGEKVFLECVQDMDHENMFWYRQDPGLGLRLIYFSYDVKMKEKGDIPEGYSVSREKKERFSLILESASTNQTSMYLCASKEGYTGELFFGEGSRLTVL.